A selection of T cell receptor beta chains follows, all from one sample in a study of blood T cells in healthy people across ages. Via MiXCR, TCRdb re-called the 5' RACE reads, giving one row per CDR3 protein. The table shows fewer than 2,000,000 distinct CDR3 sequences, with around 36% occurring only once. The sample comprised blood. The source of these receptors is a woman aged 25 to 45 in good health. The CDR3 runs from the conserved cysteine through the conserved F or W. D genes are given only for firm matches. Clone size is stated in some rows and not others, as once, few, many or a class when expanded.

d_call: TRBD1; cdr3_length: 14; j_call: TRBJ2-1; clone_size: .; v_call: TRBV20-1; cdr3_nt: TGCAGTGCCCCCGGTAGCGAGGGGGCCGGAGAGCAGTTCTTC; cdr3_aa: CSAPGSEGAGEQFF
d_call: TRBD2; cdr3_length: 15; j_call: TRBJ2-3; clone_size: .; v_call: TRBV20-1; cdr3_nt: TGCAGTGCTAGAGCGTTACTAGCGGGAGGGAATACGCAGTATTTT; cdr3_aa: CSARALLAGGNTQYF
d_call: TRBD1; cdr3_length: 13; j_call: TRBJ2-7; clone_size: .; v_call: TRBV5-4; cdr3_nt: TGTGCCACCAGCCAACAGGGGTTCTACGAGCAGTACTTC; cdr3_aa: CATSQQGFYEQYF
d_call: TRBD2; cdr3_length: 19; j_call: TRBJ2-1; clone_size: few; v_call: TRBV12-3/TRBV12-4; cdr3_nt: TGTGCCAGCAGTTCGTCTAGCGGGGGGGATTCCAGCTCCTACAATGAGCAGTTCTTC; cdr3_aa: CASSSSSGGDSSSYNEQFF
d_call: .; cdr3_length: 16; j_call: TRBJ2-3; clone_size: .; v_call: TRBV12-3/TRBV12-4; cdr3_nt: TGTGCCAGCAGTTTAATCTCGTTCAGGGACACAGATACGCAGTATTTT; cdr3_aa: CASSLISFRDTDTQYF
d_call: .; cdr3_length: 15; j_call: TRBJ1-5; clone_size: .; v_call: TRBV3-1; cdr3_nt: TGTGCCAGCAGCCAAGATGCCTCTCTAGGTCAGCCCCAGCATTTT; cdr3_aa: CASSQDASLGQPQHF
d_call: TRBD2; cdr3_length: 15; j_call: TRBJ2-1; clone_size: .; v_call: TRBV5-1; cdr3_nt: TGCGCCAGCAGCTTGGTAGTAGCGGGAGGGCGTGAGCGGTTCTTC; cdr3_aa: CASSLVVAGGRERFF
d_call: .; cdr3_length: 14; j_call: TRBJ2-7; clone_size: .; v_call: TRBV7-2; cdr3_nt: TGTGCCAGCAGCTTAGTCCCCGGGGTTTACGAGCAGTACTTC; cdr3_aa: CASSLVPGVYEQYF
d_call: TRBD2; cdr3_length: 18; j_call: TRBJ2-3; clone_size: .; v_call: TRBV25-1; cdr3_nt: TGTGCCAGCAGTGAATATGAAACTAGCGGGGGGCCCACAGATACGCAGTATTTT; cdr3_aa: CASSEYETSGGPTDTQYF
d_call: .; cdr3_length: 11; j_call: TRBJ2-7; clone_size: few; v_call: TRBV20-1; cdr3_nt: TGCAGTGCTAGTTCCAAATACGAGCAGTACTTC; cdr3_aa: CSASSKYEQYF
d_call: TRBD1; cdr3_length: 15; j_call: TRBJ2-1; clone_size: .; v_call: TRBV6-6; cdr3_nt: TGTGCCAGCAGTTACCCCGGGACAGGGGGCAATGAGCAGTTCTTC; cdr3_aa: CASSYPGTGGNEQFF
d_call: TRBD1; cdr3_length: 15; j_call: TRBJ2-1; clone_size: .; v_call: TRBV28; cdr3_nt: TGTGCCAGCAGTATGAGGGGGACAGGAAGGGATGAGCAGTTCTTC; cdr3_aa: CASSMRGTGRDEQFF
d_call: TRBD2; cdr3_length: 17; j_call: TRBJ2-1; clone_size: .; v_call: TRBV4-1; cdr3_nt: TGCGCCAGCAGCCAACCCACTAGCGGGAGAGGGGCCAATGAGCAGTTCTTC; cdr3_aa: CASSQPTSGRGANEQFF
d_call: TRBD1; cdr3_length: 13; j_call: TRBJ1-2; clone_size: .; v_call: TRBV29-1; cdr3_nt: TGCAGCGCTGCGACAGGGAGGCTGGATGGCTACACCTTC; cdr3_aa: CSAATGRLDGYTF
d_call: .; cdr3_length: 15; j_call: TRBJ1-2; clone_size: few; v_call: TRBV12-3/TRBV12-4; cdr3_nt: TGTGCCAGCAGTTTAAGGTCAGGGCTACTCTCCGGCTACACCTTC; cdr3_aa: CASSLRSGLLSGYTF
d_call: TRBD2; cdr3_length: 17; j_call: TRBJ2-3; clone_size: .; v_call: TRBV24-1; cdr3_nt: TGTGCCACCAGTGAAATGGGACTAGCAGCTAGCACAGATACGCAGTATTTT; cdr3_aa: CATSEMGLAASTDTQYF
d_call: .; cdr3_length: 15; j_call: TRBJ2-5; clone_size: .; v_call: TRBV25-1; cdr3_nt: TGTGCCAGCAGTGTGGGGGGAAGACATGTTGAGACCCAGTACTTC; cdr3_aa: CASSVGGRHVETQYF
d_call: TRBD2; cdr3_length: 16; j_call: TRBJ2-5; clone_size: .; v_call: TRBV30; cdr3_nt: TGTGCCTGGAGTGTAGGACTAGCGGGTTACCAAGAGACCCAGTACTTC; cdr3_aa: CAWSVGLAGYQETQYF
d_call: TRBD2; cdr3_length: 15; j_call: TRBJ2-3; clone_size: few; v_call: TRBV27; cdr3_nt: TGTGCCAGCAGCCGACTAGCGTTAAGCACAGATACGCAGTATTTT; cdr3_aa: CASSRLALSTDTQYF
d_call: .; cdr3_length: 15; j_call: TRBJ2-7; clone_size: .; v_call: TRBV10-3; cdr3_nt: TGTGCCATCAGTGTAGCACAGGGCGGCAGCTACGAGCAGTACTTC; cdr3_aa: CAISVAQGGSYEQYF
d_call: .; cdr3_length: 14; j_call: TRBJ2-1; clone_size: .; v_call: TRBV27; cdr3_nt: TGTGCCAGCAGTGTCCCAGGGGCGGCCGATGAGCAGTTTTTC; cdr3_aa: CASSVPGAADEQFF
d_call: TRBD1; cdr3_length: 16; j_call: TRBJ1-1; clone_size: .; v_call: TRBV7-9; cdr3_nt: TGTGCCAGCAGCTTAAGTACTAACAGGGGAGGCACTGAAGCTTTCTTT; cdr3_aa: CASSLSTNRGGTEAFF
d_call: TRBD2; cdr3_length: 16; j_call: TRBJ2-5; clone_size: .; v_call: TRBV29-1; cdr3_nt: TGCAGCGTTGAAGAACGGCAGCGGGGGGTCCAAGAGACCCAGTACTTC; cdr3_aa: CSVEERQRGVQETQYF
d_call: .; cdr3_length: 16; j_call: TRBJ2-1; clone_size: few; v_call: TRBV9; cdr3_nt: TGTGCCAGCAGCGTAGCCCAAGCCAGGGGGGACAATGAGCAGTTCTTC; cdr3_aa: CASSVAQARGDNEQFF
d_call: TRBD2; cdr3_length: 13; j_call: TRBJ2-2; clone_size: .; v_call: TRBV28; cdr3_nt: TGTGCCAGCAGTTCCCCGGGAGGCGGGGAGCTGTTTTTT; cdr3_aa: CASSSPGGGELFF
d_call: .; cdr3_length: 15; j_call: TRBJ2-7; clone_size: .; v_call: TRBV27; cdr3_nt: TGTGCCAGCAGTAAAACCGGGACGGACTACTACGAGCAGTACTTC; cdr3_aa: CASSKTGTDYYEQYF
d_call: .; cdr3_length: 17; j_call: TRBJ2-1; clone_size: .; v_call: TRBV5-1; cdr3_nt: TGCGCCAGCAGCTTGGTCCAGGGAAGGAGCTCCTACAATGAGCAGTTCTTC; cdr3_aa: CASSLVQGRSSYNEQFF
d_call: TRBD1; cdr3_length: 14; j_call: TRBJ2-3; clone_size: many; v_call: TRBV6-1; cdr3_nt: TGTGCCAGTATCCCAGGGGGCGGAACAGATACGCAGTATTTT; cdr3_aa: CASIPGGGTDTQYF